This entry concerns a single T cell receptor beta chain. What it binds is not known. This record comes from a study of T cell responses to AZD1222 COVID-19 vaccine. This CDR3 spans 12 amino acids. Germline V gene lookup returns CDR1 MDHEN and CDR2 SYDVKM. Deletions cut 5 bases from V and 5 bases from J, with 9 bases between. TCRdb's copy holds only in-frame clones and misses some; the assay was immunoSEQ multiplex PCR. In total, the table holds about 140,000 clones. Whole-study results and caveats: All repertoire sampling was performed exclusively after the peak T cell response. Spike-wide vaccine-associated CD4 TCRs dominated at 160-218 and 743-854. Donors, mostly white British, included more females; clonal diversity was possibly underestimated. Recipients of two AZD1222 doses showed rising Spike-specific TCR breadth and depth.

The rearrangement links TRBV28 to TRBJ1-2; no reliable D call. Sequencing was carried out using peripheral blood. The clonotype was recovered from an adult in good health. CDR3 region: CASSPPLYGYTF. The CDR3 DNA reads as TGTGCCAGCAGTCCCCCCCTTTATGGCTACACCTTC.